This T cell receptor (beta chain) was sequenced in a study of cytomegalovirus exposure and HLA in healthy donors. Across the study: An early data release held 79 million or so unique TCRs from HLA-typed donors. Among over 300 genotyped donors, approximately 80% fell in the Caucasian-associated ancestry cluster.

Both 60 Vbeta primers and 13 Jbeta primers went into the PCR. The table came from immunoSEQ multiplex PCR; TCRdb's copy has only in-frame clones and leaves some out. This repertoire shows around 170,000 clones, around 85% found once; its top ten account for 3.8%. Study results and limitations: The authors listed 164 TCR beta chains as cytomegalovirus-associated.

To note about this clone: Its specificity is not known.

It was healthy bone marrow donors who served as donors. Germline CDR1 is SGHRS and CDR2 is YFSETQ. Unmatched junction bases numbered 4, after V lost 3 bases and J lost 1 base. The length of the CDR3 is 17 residues. The receptor was isolated from a man aged 45 to 65 in good health and CMV-seronegative. The sequenced sample consisted of PBMCs. The chain employs TRBV5-1 and TRBJ2-5; 15 positions agree with TRBD2. The DNA for the CDR3 is TGCGCCAGCAGCTCGGGGACTAGCGGGGGGTCCCAAGAGACCCAGTACTTC. Its protein is CASSSGTSGGSQETQYF.